These T cell receptor beta chains were read from a single sample in a study of cytomegalovirus exposure and HLA in healthy donors. Clones were sequenced by immunoSEQ multiplex PCR, and TCRdb holds only the in-frame ones, with some missing. The sample has around 100,000 clones, approximately 79% seen once; the top ten hold 3.5% to 4.5%. The sample was PBMCs. Every receptor here comes from a man aged 45-65 years in good health and CMV-seropositive. Each CDR3 is given with its conserved first and last residue. D genes are given only for firm matches. Clone sizes are given selectively: once, few, many, or a class where the clone is expanded.

clone size	D gene	V gene	J gene	CDR3 DNA	CDR3 protein
NA	TRBD2	TRBV4-3	TRBJ2-5	TGCGCCAGCAGCCAAGATCAGTGGCTAGCGGACCTGTACTTC	CASSQDQWLADLYF
NA	TRBD1	TRBV10-3	TRBJ2-7	TGTGCCATCAGTGTGTTGGAGGGGACAGGGGGCTCCTACGAGCAGTACTTC	CAISVLEGTGGSYEQYF
NA	TRBD1	TRBV5-1	TRBJ2-3	TGCGCCAGCAGCTGGGACAGGGAGAGACATACGCAGTATTTT	CASSWDRERHTQYF
NA	NA	TRBV29-1	TRBJ2-7	TGCAGCGTTGGGGGAGGGGGGGGAACCTACGAGCAGTACTTC	CSVGGGGGTYEQYF
few	TRBD2	TRBV14	TRBJ2-7	TGTGCCAGCAGCCCGGCGGGAGGGGGCTACGAGCAGTACTTC	CASSPAGGGYEQYF
few	TRBD2	TRBV5-1	TRBJ2-5	TGCGCCAGCAGCTTGTACAGCGGGGGCCAAGAGACCCAGTACTTC	CASSLYSGGQETQYF
NA	TRBD1	TRBV5-1	TRBJ2-5	TGCGCCAGCAGCTTGGGTACAGGGGGCTTCGAGACCCAGTACTTC	CASSLGTGGFETQYF
NA	NA	TRBV7-9	TRBJ1-1	TGTGCCAGCAGCCGAGATGGTCCGAGCACTGAAGCTTTCTTT	CASSRDGPSTEAFF
NA	NA	TRBV5-1	TRBJ2-5	TGCGCCAGCAGCTTTGAGGAGACCCAGTACTTC	CASSFEETQYF
NA	NA	TRBV5-1	TRBJ2-7	TGCGCCAGCAGCTTGGAAGGACTAACCTACGAGCAGTACTTC	CASSLEGLTYEQYF
NA	TRBD2	TRBV7-3	TRBJ2-3	TGTGCCAGCAGCCAGGCACCGAGCGGGAACACAGATACGCAGTATTTT	CASSQAPSGNTDTQYF
once	NA	TRBV18	TRBJ2-6	TGTGCCAGCTCACCAGTGACAGACACTGGGGCCAACGTCCTGACTTTC	CASSPVTDTGANVLTF
NA	TRBD1	TRBV19	TRBJ2-2	TGTGCCAGTAGTATGACAGGGAACGGGGAGCTGTTTTTT	CASSMTGNGELFF
NA	TRBD2	TRBV28	TRBJ2-7	TGTGCCAGCAGTACTGGGACTAGCTCCTACGAGCAGTACTTC	CASSTGTSSYEQYF
NA	TRBD1	TRBV5-8	TRBJ2-7	TGTGCCAGCAGCGTGGGACAGGGATTTACCTACGAGCAGTACTTC	CASSVGQGFTYEQYF
NA	NA	TRBV18	TRBJ1-4	TGTGCCAGCTCACCACTCGCAACTAATGAAAAACTGTTTTTT	CASSPLATNEKLFF
NA	TRBD2	TRBV7-9	TRBJ2-1	TGTGCCAGCAGTAGGAGGGGGACTAGCGGAGCCTACAATGAGCAGTTCTTC	CASSRRGTSGAYNEQFF
NA	TRBD2	TRBV28	TRBJ2-1	TGTGCCAGCAGTTCCGGGACTAGCGGGCGTAATGAGCAGTTCTTC	CASSSGTSGRNEQFF
NA	TRBD1	TRBV6-1	TRBJ2-7	TGTGCCAGCAGTCCCGGACAGGGGGAATCCTACGAGCAGTACTTC	CASSPGQGESYEQYF
NA	NA	TRBV2	TRBJ1-6	TGTGCCAGCAGCCCCTTAGGGGTACCCCTCCACTTT	CASSPLGVPLHF
NA	NA	TRBV10-1	TRBJ1-1	TGCGCCAGCAGTGAGTCTACGGGGGTCACTGAAGCTTTCTTT	CASSESTGVTEAFF
once	TRBD2	TRBV10-3	TRBJ2-1	TGTGCCGGCGGGACTAGCGGGGCCTCCTACAATGAGCAGTTCTTC	CAGGTSGASYNEQFF
few	TRBD2	TRBV5-8	TRBJ2-5	TGTGCCAGCAGCCCCCGGACTAGCGGGGAACAAGAGACCCAGTACTTC	CASSPRTSGEQETQYF
NA	NA	TRBV21-1	TRBJ1-2	TGTGCCAGCAGCAAAGGATCCTACAGGGGGCGTAGAAATGGCTACACCTTC	CASSKGSYRGRRNGYTF
NA	TRBD1	TRBV27	TRBJ2-5	TGTGCCAGCAGTCGGGACAGACAAGAGACCCAGTACTTC	CASSRDRQETQYF
few	TRBD1	TRBV7-9	TRBJ1-5	TGTGCCAGCAGCCCCGGGACAGGACAAAATCAGCCCCAGCATTTT	CASSPGTGQNQPQHF
NA	TRBD1	TRBV19	TRBJ1-2	TGTGCCAGTAGTAGGGCCCCATGGACAGGGGGGGATTATGGCTACACCTTC	CASSRAPWTGGDYGYTF
NA	NA	TRBV7-2	TRBJ2-7	TGTGCCAGCAGCTTAGCGGAGAATATAGCGTACTTCTCCTACGAGCAGTACTTC	CASSLAENIAYFSYEQYF
NA	NA	TRBV2	TRBJ2-3	TGTGCCAGTGATATAACAGCGGGTACGCAGTATTTT	CASDITAGTQYF
NA	NA	TRBV18	TRBJ1-3	TGTGCCAGCTCATCACAAACTACTAAATACTCTGGAAACACCATATATTTT	CASSSQTTKYSGNTIYF
NA	NA	TRBV28	TRBJ2-7	TGTGCCAGCAGAGACATGGCGCTAGCGAGCGGCGAGCAGTACTTC	CASRDMALASGEQYF